This T cell receptor (beta chain) comes out of a study of T cell responses to AZD1222 COVID-19 vaccine. The germline gives CDR1 SEHNR, CDR2 FQNEAQ (reference sequence). CDR3 length: 11 residues. V was shortened by 8 bases and J by 5 bases, with 10 bases between the two germline ends. Clones were read by immunoSEQ multiplex PCR, and TCRdb kept only the in-frame ones, dropping some. The sample yields 120,000 or so clones, around 88% seen once. The study, taken as a whole, reports: After two AZD1222 doses, spike-specific TCR breadth and depth rose versus day 0. Reports indicate that nearly half of spike-specific TCRs are directed at unmutated variant regions. CD4 TCRs associated with vaccination spanned spike, dominating at 160-218 and 743-854. Mostly white British, mostly female donors; authors suggested clonal diversity may be underestimated.

With respect to this clone: Antigen specificity is unknown.

This chain links TRBV7-9 with TRBJ2-7; D gene unclear. The receptor was derived from an adult in good health. The sample here was peripheral blood, taken on day 0 of MenACWY control vaccination. The DNA of the CDR3 is TGTGCCAGCTGCAATGCGGACGAGCAGTACTTC. Its translation is CASCNADEQYF.